This TCR beta chain emerged from a study of T cell changes during pregnancy in multiple sclerosis. This clone was observed once. The protocol was immunoSEQ multiplex PCR, while the TCRdb copy is restricted to in-frame clones and leaves out a portion. The repertoire holds tens of thousands of clones, with 90% as singletons. The sample consisted of peripheral blood, taken in the third trimester of pregnancy. The sequence was collected from a female donor with multiple sclerosis, enrolled in a pregnancy study.

Written as DNA, the CDR3 is TGTGCCAGCAGTCGAAATGTACCGGGACAGGGGTACAATGAGCAGTTCTTC. This codes for CASSRNVPGQGYNEQFF. The chain joins TRBV27 to TRBJ2-1, with 10 bases matching TRBD1. The CDR3 is 17 amino acids. From germline, CDR1 is MNHEY and CDR2 SMNVEV (reference sequence). With 5 bases clipped from V and 4 bases from J, the junction kept 11 bases outside the gene matches.